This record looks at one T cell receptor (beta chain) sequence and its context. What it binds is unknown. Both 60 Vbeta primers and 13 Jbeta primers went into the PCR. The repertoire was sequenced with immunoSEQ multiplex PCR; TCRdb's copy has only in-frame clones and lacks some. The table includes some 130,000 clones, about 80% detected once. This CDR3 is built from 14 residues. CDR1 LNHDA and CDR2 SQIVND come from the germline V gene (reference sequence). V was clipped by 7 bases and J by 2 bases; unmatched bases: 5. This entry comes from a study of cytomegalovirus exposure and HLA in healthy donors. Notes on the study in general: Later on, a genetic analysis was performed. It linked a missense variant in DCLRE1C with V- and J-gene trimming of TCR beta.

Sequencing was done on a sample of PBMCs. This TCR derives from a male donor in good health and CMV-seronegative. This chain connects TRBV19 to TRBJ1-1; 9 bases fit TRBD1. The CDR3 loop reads CASKRTGDNTEAFF. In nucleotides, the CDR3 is TGTGCCAGTAAAAGGACAGGGGACAACACTGAAGCTTTCTTT.